This entry lists 6 T cell receptor beta chains sequenced from one sample in a study of T cells in Graves' hyperthyroidism and ophthalmopathy. RNA transcripts were the template for amplifying TCR beta CDR3 regions. RT-PCR in the first round (using the HTBI primer set) targeted the TCR CDR3. In TCRdb, the multiplex PCR reads were re-called with MiXCR into one record per CDR3 protein. This sample has roughly 510,000 distinct CDR3 sequences, with less than 25% found just once. Source material: blood. Receptor source: a man aged 18 to 29 with Graves' hyperthyroidism.

This clonotype was counted between two and nine times. The chain combines TRBV28 with TRBJ2-7; D is possibly TRBD1 or TRBD2 (6 bases each). The CDR3 totals 15 residues. Germline CDR1 MDHEN, CDR2 SYDVKM. The ends were cut back, 10 bases at V and 6 bases at J, with 25 bases in the middle. CDR3 bases: TGTGCCATCACGGGGGCGGGCCCGGGCATTGGCGAGCAGTACTTC. Translation gives CAITGAGPGIGEQYF.

V usage is TRBV28 and J usage is TRBJ1-6, with unresolved D. There are 13 residues in the CDR3. The V gene's germline CDR1 is MDHEN and CDR2 SYDVKM. V gave up 2 bases and J gave up 9 bases, with 8 bases separating them. The CDR3 spells CASSLQDGSPLHF. In DNA, the CDR3 is TGTGCCAGCAGTTTACAGGACGGTTCACCCCTCCACTTT.

This clonotype was observed at least ten times. J is TRBJ2-7 and V is TRBV7-2, with D perhaps given as TRBD1 or TRBD2 (5 bases each). CDR1 SGHTA and CDR2 FQGNSA come from the germline V gene. Trimming stripped 0 bases from V and 4 bases from J, with 19 bases between. The CDR3 is made up of 17 amino acids. For the CDR3, the DNA is TGTGCCAGCAGCTTAGCAGGGGTGAGGGGCGTTTGGTACGAGCAGTACTTC. It is translated as CASSLAGVRGVWYEQYF. The variable domain in full, with the rest retrieved from reference TRBV7-2 and TRBJ2-7, is GAGVSQSPSNKVTEKGKDVELRCDPISGHTALYWYRQSLGQGLEFLIYFQGNSAPDKSGLPSDRFSAERTGGSVSTLTIQRTQQEDSAVYLCASSLAGVRGVWYEQYFGPGTRLTVT.

This clonotype came up many times. The chain carries TRBV4-1 and TRBJ2-7; no clear D. From germline, CDR1 is MGHRA and CDR2 YSYEKL. This CDR3 is built from 13 residues. Trimming removed 0 bases at V and 3 bases at J, with 6 bases between. Written as DNA, the CDR3 is TGCGCCAGCAGCCAAGATGGCAGCTACGAGCAGTACTTC. Encoded protein: CASSQDGSYEQYF.

This clonotype was seen more than once but under ten times. This chain joins TRBV4-1 and TRBJ2-5; TRBD2 might be the D (6 bases). CDR1 and CDR2 (germline): MGHRA, YSYEKL. V lost 0 bases and J lost 4, with 12 bases in between. The CDR3 is 15 amino acids. The DNA of the CDR3 is TGCGCCAGCAGCCAAGATCCCGGGGGAGGAGAGACCCAGTACTTC. Its translation: CASSQDPGGGETQYF.

This clonotype showed up many times. The genes are TRBV28 and TRBJ1-1; tentative D call: TRBD1 (5 bases). CDR1 MDHEN and CDR2 SYDVKM come from the germline V gene. The CDR3 length is 13 residues. Trimming took off 4 bases at V and 6 bases at J, with 12 bases between the two ends. CDR3 amino acids: CASSSGGSAEAFF. In nucleotides, the CDR3 is TGTGCCAGCAGTTCCGGGGGGAGCGCTGAAGCTTTCTTT.